This T cell receptor beta chain is from a study of T cell changes during pregnancy in multiple sclerosis. The table came from immunoSEQ multiplex PCR; TCRdb's copy has only in-frame clones and leaves some out. The data contain more than 70,000 clones, roughly 93% of them singletons. This CDR3 comprises 12 residues. Germline V gene sequence: CDR1 MNHNY, CDR2 SVGAGI (reference sequence). Trimming shortened V by 5 bases and J by 3 bases, and 7 bases separated the two germline ends. The TCR sequence derives from a female donor with multiple sclerosis, enrolled in a pregnancy study. The specimen was peripheral blood, collected in the second trimester of pregnancy. The V and J genes are TRBV6-6 and TRBJ2-5; D perhaps matches TRBD1 (5 bases). The CDR3: CASSVREETQYF. The DNA of the CDR3 is TGTGCCAGCAGTGTCAGGGAAGAGACCCAGTACTTC.